These 27 T cell receptor beta chains were sequenced from one sample in a study of breast tumors, draining lymph nodes, adjacent tissues. TCRdb re-derived calls from the multiplex PCR reads in MiXCR, one entry per CDR3 protein. The sample lists under 250,000 distinct CDR3 sequences, approximately 29% occurring once. The lymph nodes were axillary draining lymph nodes from breast cancer patients. Sequencing was performed on axillary lymph node tissue. The receptors derive from a female donor with breast cancer. Some clones in this sample may be carry-over from other donors' samples.

The genes are TRBV6-4 and TRBJ1-4, with a weak D call TRBD1 (6 bases). Germline values: CDR1 MRHNA, CDR2 SNTAGT. V lost 6 bases to trimming and J lost 6 bases, with 14 bases between them. The CDR3 sequence is 14 residues long. For the CDR3, the DNA is TGTGCCAGCAGCCAGGACAGCACAGATGAAAAACTGTTTTTT. This codes for CASSQDSTDEKLFF.

In its sample, this clonotype was seen many times. V gene TRBV6-1 combines with J gene TRBJ1-2; TRBD1 is a possible D gene (5 bases). Per germline, CDR1 MNHNS and CDR2 SASEGT. The CDR3 has 14 amino acids. The V and J ends lost 3 bases and 6 bases respectively, with 14 bases between them. DNA for the CDR3: TGTGCCAGCAGTGAGAGGGCAGGGTACAATGGCTACACCTTC. Translating gives CASSERAGYNGYTF.

There are many counts of this clonotype. The rearrangement uses TRBV11-1 and TRBJ2-2; no definite D call. Trimming left V 6 bases short and J 0 bases short, with 5 bases between. Germline V gene lookup returns CDR1 SGHAT and CDR2 FQDESV (reference sequence). CDR3 length: 13 amino acids. CDR3 in DNA: TGTGCCAGCAGAACTCCGAACACCGGGGAGCTGTTTTTT. It is translated as CASRTPNTGELFF.

The table lists this clonotype with many counts. The rearrangement joins TRBV27 to TRBJ2-7; 8 bases map to TRBD2. J lost 3 bases, V lost 6 bases, and 10 bases had no gene match. The CDR3 totals 15 residues. Germline lookup yields CDR1 MNHEY and CDR2 SMNVEV (reference sequence). The CDR3 spells CASSPSGGALYEQYF. For the CDR3, the DNA is TGTGCCAGCAGCCCCTCGGGAGGGGCCCTCTACGAGCAGTACTTC.

This clonotype was seen ten or more times. The chain carries TRBV20-1 and TRBJ2-3, with TRBD2 matching 15 bases. The CDR3 is 18 residues long. V trimming: 3 bases; J trimming: 2 bases; junction bases outside the gene matches: 9. The germline V gene has CDR1 DFQATT and CDR2 SNEGSKA (reference sequence). This chain's CDR3 is CSARKGTSGRPSTDTQYF. The CDR3, as DNA: TGCAGTGCTAGGAAAGGGACTAGCGGGAGGCCCTCCACAGATACGCAGTATTTT.

Concerning this clonotype itself: This may be a read error, as it is one base from a much larger clone. The J gene is TRBJ1-5, the V gene TRBV3-1; maybe TRBD1 (5 bases). Germline V gives CDR1 LGHDT, CDR2 YNNKEL (reference sequence). Trimming took 1 base from V and 9 from J, leaving 16 bases between them. The CDR3 is 15 residues long. CDR3 sequence reads: CASSQGTRRGRPQHF. In DNA form, the CDR3 reads TGTGCCAGCAGCCAAGGAACAAGGAGGGGTCGGCCCCAGCATTTT.

Many counts were recorded for this clonotype. The rearrangement links TRBV3-1 to TRBJ2-3, with TRBD1 as a possible D gene (6 bases). CDR1 and CDR2 (germline): LGHDT, YNNKEL (reference sequence). Trimming stripped 0 bases from V and 6 bases from J, with 16 bases between. The CDR3 sequence is 16 residues long. CDR3 amino acids: CASSQEWTAMGDTQYF. CDR3 DNA: TGTGCCAGCAGCCAAGAATGGACAGCGATGGGTGATACGCAGTATTTT.

With regard to this clonotype: Just one base apart from a much larger clone, this may be a read error. The chain recombines TRBV5-4 with TRBJ2-3; D is possibly TRBD2 (6 bases). This CDR3 spans 13 amino acids. Germline CDR1 reads SGHNT; CDR2 reads YYREEE (reference sequence). CDR3 protein: CAGSGSGPETQYF. The CDR3 bases are TGTGCCGGCAGCGGGTCTGGCCCAGAGACGCAGTATTTT.

CDR3: CASSRGESTEAFF. CDR3 in DNA: TGTGCCAGCAGTCGAGGGGAGTCCACTGAAGCTTTCTTT. The rearrangement joins TRBV6-5 to TRBJ1-1, with a weak D call TRBD1 (5 bases). Trimming removed 5 bases at V and 4 bases at J, with 11 bases between. This CDR3 comprises 13 residues. CDR1 and CDR2 (germline): MNHEY, SVGAGI.

In this sample, this clonotype turned up many times. The genes are TRBV4-2 and TRBJ2-1, with D perhaps TRBD2 (6 bases). This CDR3 region has 16 residues. Looked up from germline, CDR1 is LGHNA and CDR2 is YNFKEQ. With 4 bases removed from V and 0 bases from J, the gap between germline ends came to 13 bases. This chain's CDR3 is CASSRILGSSYNEQFF. CDR3 nucleotides: TGTGCCAGCAGCCGCATACTCGGGAGCTCCTACAATGAGCAGTTCTTC.

The table lists this clonotype with many counts. The chain couples TRBV6-2 or TRBV6-3 to TRBJ1-6; D not resolved. There are 17 residues in the CDR3. Per the germline V gene, CDR1 is MNHEY and CDR2 is SVGEGT. Trimming stripped 6 bases from V and 2 bases from J, with 17 bases between. CDR3 DNA: TGTGCCAGCAGCGACCTCCTTGGGAGAACCTATAATTCACCCCTCCACTTT. Its protein is CASSDLLGRTYNSPLHF.

This clonotype showed up many times. This sequence joins TRBV12-3 or TRBV12-4 and TRBJ1-2; tentative D call: TRBD1 (5 bases). The CDR3 sequence is 14 residues long. Trimming removed 7 bases at V and 8 bases at J, with 20 bases between. The CDR3 loop is CASTRGGEVGGYTF. DNA for the CDR3: TGTGCCAGCACCCGCGGGGGGGAGGTGGGAGGCTACACCTTC.

In its sample, this clonotype was seen a few times. Possible read error: a much larger clone is one base away. CDR3 coding DNA: TGTGCCAGCAGCTCCCATAGCGGGACAGAGATCTACGAGCAGTACTTC. The encoded protein is CASSSHSGTEIYEQYF. The V gene is TRBV11-2, the J gene TRBJ2-7; maybe TRBD2 (8 bases). The CDR3 length is 16 residues. With 4 bases removed from V and 3 bases from J, the gap between germline ends came to 19 bases. Germline CDR1 is SGHAT and CDR2 is FQNNGV.

This clonotype was picked up many times. The germline gene is not matched at one end of the junction; a read error may be the cause. V and J are TRBV14 and TRBJ2-5; D tentatively fits TRBD1 or TRBD2 (5 bases each). This CDR3 comprises 14 residues. Germline V CDR1 and CDR2: SGHDN, FVKESK. The CDR3 loop reads CASSQPGPAETQSF. CDR3 DNA: TGTGCCAGCAGCCAGCCGGGGCCTGCGGAGACCCAGTCCTTC.

At least ten counts were recorded for this clonotype. The rearrangement joins TRBV2 to TRBJ1-5; TRBD1 matches 8 bases. CDR3 size: 15 residues. Unmatched junction bases numbered 5, after V lost 5 bases and J lost 2 bases. CDR1 is SNHLY, CDR2 FYNNEI, per germline. The CDR3: CASSYGQGGNQPQHF. The CDR3, as DNA: TGTGCCAGCAGTTATGGACAGGGCGGCAATCAGCCCCAGCATTTT.

This clonotype was seen many times. The DNA for the CDR3 is TGTGCCAGCAGTATCCGGTGGGGGTTCTATGGCTACACCTTC. It specifies CASSIRWGFYGYTF. The chain combines TRBV6-2 or TRBV6-3 with TRBJ1-2; D perhaps matches TRBD1 (5 bases). CDR1 and CDR2 (germline): MNHEY, SVGEGT. The length of the CDR3 is 14 residues. V was shortened by 5 bases and J by 4 bases, with 14 bases between the two germline ends.

The V gene is TRBV9, the J gene TRBJ1-6; the D gene is possibly TRBD1 (5 bases). Germline CDR1 SGDLS, CDR2 YYNGEE. V dropped 2 bases and J dropped 4 bases, with 10 bases sitting between them. The CDR3 extends over 15 amino acids. The CDR3 DNA is TGTGCCAGCAGCGTCAGGACACCTTATAATTCACCCCTCCACTTT. Its protein product is CASSVRTPYNSPLHF.

There are a few counts of this clonotype. The chain has TRBV10-3 and TRBJ1-1, with D possibly TRBD1 on 5 matching bases. From germline, CDR1 is ENHRY and CDR2 SYGVKD. The V gene lost 10 bases and the J gene lost 4 bases, with 10 bases spanning the gap. The CDR3 is 11 residues long. This CDR3 is CASTGFTEAFF. The CDR3 DNA is TGTGCCAGCACAGGATTCACTGAAGCTTTCTTT.

Ten or more counts support this clonotype. This chain uses TRBV5-1 with TRBJ2-7; D uncertain. The CDR3 has 13 amino acids. Germline V gives CDR1 SGHRS, CDR2 YFSETQ. V was clipped by 1 base and J by 6 bases, with 11 bases between them. CDR3 loop: CASSLPPKTEQYF. The CDR3 DNA follows: TGCGCCAGCAGCTTGCCGCCAAAGACCGAGCAGTACTTC.

About this clonotype: Compared with germline, one end of the junction differs, possibly owing to a read error. The chain has TRBV20-1 and TRBJ2-7, with D possibly being TRBD1 (6 bases). Germline V gives CDR1 DFQATT, CDR2 SNEGSKA (reference sequence). The CDR3 is 11 amino acids. The CDR3, as DNA: TGCAGTGCGCAGCCACAGGGAGTTTTTGCCTTC. Its translation is CSAQPQGVFAF.

About this clonotype itself: A much larger clone is a single base away; this may be a read error. The chain is built from TRBV6-6 and TRBJ1-2, with D tentatively TRBD1 (5 bases). Germline-derived CDR1 and CDR2 are MNHNY and SVGAGI (reference sequence). The CDR3 extends over 14 amino acids. The CDR3 region has the DNA TGTGCCAGCGGTTATGATATTGTGGGGGGAGGCTACACCTTC. This translates into CASGYDIVGGGYTF.

J is TRBJ1-2 and V is TRBV11-3, with a possible D match to TRBD1 (6 bases). V dropped 2 bases and J dropped 2 bases, with 9 bases sitting between them. The CDR3 totals 14 residues. Germline-derived CDR1 and CDR2 are SGHNT and YENEEA. For the CDR3, the DNA is TGTGCCAGCAGCTTATGGGGGCGGAACTATGGCTACACCTTC. Its protein is CASSLWGRNYGYTF.

The rearrangement uses TRBV20-1 and TRBJ1-5; D may be TRBD1 (5 bases). This CDR3 is 14 amino acids long. Germline CDR1 is DFQATT and CDR2 is SNEGSKA (reference sequence). Trimming cost V 4 bases and J 7 bases, with 17 bases left between them. The CDR3 sequence: CSAMGNTGDQPQHF. CDR3 coding DNA: TGCAGTGCTATGGGTAACACCGGGGACCAGCCCCAGCATTTT.

At least ten counts were recorded for this clonotype. This chain uses TRBV30 with TRBJ2-3; D gene ambiguous. The CDR3 has 11 amino acids. Trimming shortened V by 0 bases and J by 3 bases, and 1 base separated the two germline ends. Germline CDR1 reads GTSNPN; CDR2 reads SVGIG (reference sequence). The CDR3 loop reads CAWSVTDTQYF. As DNA, the CDR3 is TGTGCCTGGAGTGTTACAGATACGCAGTATTTT.

The chain employs TRBV6-5 and TRBJ1-2; D is undetermined. CDR3 length: 14 residues. Trimming took off 7 bases at V and 3 bases at J, with 15 bases between the two ends. Germline V gives CDR1 MNHEY, CDR2 SVGAGI. The CDR3 protein is CASTSLTGDYGYTF. The CDR3 bases are TGTGCCAGCACTTCCCTGACTGGAGACTATGGCTACACCTTC.

As for this clonotype: Just one base apart from a much larger clone, this may be a read error. A read error is likely, as this CDR3 ends without the conserved phenylalanine or tryptophan. The DNA is omitted, as the CDR3 cannot be located on it reliably, and the CDR3 follows TCRdb's listing. The chain joins TRBV28 to TRBJ2-5; TRBD2 was called by the table and not checked on the DNA. Germline V gives CDR1 MDHEN, CDR2 SYDVKM. Termini included, the CDR3 measures 11 amino acids. The CDR3 loop reads CVSSSSGRTLI.

The rearrangement uses TRBV6-2 or TRBV6-3 and TRBJ2-2; unclear D gene. Deletions cut 8 bases from V and 2 bases from J, with 9 bases between. In germline, CDR1 is MNHEY, CDR2 SVGEGT. The CDR3 runs to 13 residues. The CDR3 nucleotides are TGTGCCAGCGGGCCAGTTAACACCGGGGAGCTGTTTTTT. This codes for CASGPVNTGELFF.